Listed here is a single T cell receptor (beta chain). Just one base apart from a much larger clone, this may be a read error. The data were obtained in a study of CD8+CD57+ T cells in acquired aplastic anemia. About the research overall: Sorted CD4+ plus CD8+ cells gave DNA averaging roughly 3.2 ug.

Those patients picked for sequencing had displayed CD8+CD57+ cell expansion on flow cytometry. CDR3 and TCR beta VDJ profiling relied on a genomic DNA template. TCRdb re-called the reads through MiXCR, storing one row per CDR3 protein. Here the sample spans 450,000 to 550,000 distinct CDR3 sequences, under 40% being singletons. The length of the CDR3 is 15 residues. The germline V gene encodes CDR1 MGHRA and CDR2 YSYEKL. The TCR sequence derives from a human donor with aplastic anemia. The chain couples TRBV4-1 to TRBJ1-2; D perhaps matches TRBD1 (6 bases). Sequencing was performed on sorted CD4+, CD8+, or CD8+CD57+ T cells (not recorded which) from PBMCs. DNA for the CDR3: TGCGCCAGCAGCCATTCCGGACAGACTAACTATGGCTACGCCTTC. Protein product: CASSHSGQTNYGYAF.